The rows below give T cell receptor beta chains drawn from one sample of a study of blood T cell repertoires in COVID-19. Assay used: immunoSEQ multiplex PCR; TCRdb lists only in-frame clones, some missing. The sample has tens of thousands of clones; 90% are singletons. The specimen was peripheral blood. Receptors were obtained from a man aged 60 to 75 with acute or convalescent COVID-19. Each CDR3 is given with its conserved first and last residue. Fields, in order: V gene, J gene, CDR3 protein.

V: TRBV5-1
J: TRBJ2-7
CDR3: CASSLGDRGYEQYF

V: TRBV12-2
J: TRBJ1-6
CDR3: CASRPNRTGDYNSPLHF

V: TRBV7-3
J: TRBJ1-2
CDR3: CASGPGQGSYGYTF

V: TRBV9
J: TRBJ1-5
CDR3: CASSPEGGQPGSNQPQHF

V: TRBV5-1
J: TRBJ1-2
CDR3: CASSLGQGIGYTF

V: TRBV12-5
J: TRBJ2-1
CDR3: CASGSGQGAANEQFF

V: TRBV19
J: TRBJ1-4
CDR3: CASSTDRIATNEKLFF

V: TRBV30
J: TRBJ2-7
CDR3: CAWTPRGTAYEQYF

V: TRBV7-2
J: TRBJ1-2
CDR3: CAISTGGIYGYTF

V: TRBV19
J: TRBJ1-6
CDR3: CASSIQGTSPLHF

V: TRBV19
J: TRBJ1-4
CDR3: CASSQQGAPGKLFF

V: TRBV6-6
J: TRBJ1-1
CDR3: CASSRPGQGFFAFF

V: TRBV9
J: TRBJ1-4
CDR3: CASSVGTANEKLFF

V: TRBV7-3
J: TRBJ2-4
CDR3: CASSLIWGLAKNIQYF

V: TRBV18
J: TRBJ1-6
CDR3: CASSPSDRDNTPATYNSPLHF

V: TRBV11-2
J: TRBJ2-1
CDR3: CASSRRRGQGIDEQFF

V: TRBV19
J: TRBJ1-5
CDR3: CATSDTGNQPQHF

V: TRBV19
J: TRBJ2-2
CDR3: CASSSPGNTGELFF

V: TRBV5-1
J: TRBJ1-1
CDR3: CASTPGQGVMNTEAFF

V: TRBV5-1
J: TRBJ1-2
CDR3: CASSLAGTGALGYTF

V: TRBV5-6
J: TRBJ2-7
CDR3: CASSSAYEQYF

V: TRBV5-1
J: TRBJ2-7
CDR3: CASSPGTAYEQYF

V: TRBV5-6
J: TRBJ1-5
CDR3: CASSFGQVANQPQHF

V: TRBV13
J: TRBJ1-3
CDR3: CASSSPDRPASGNTIYF